Presented here are 12 T cell receptor beta chains from one specimen sequenced in a study of post-analysis software for immune sequencing data. No antigen is known for these receptors. Study observations and caveats: Patients carried roughly five TRBV segments more frequently than controls did, and TRBV5-6, TRBV5-1 and TRBV20-1 were among them.

Libraries were made from TCR beta cDNA, and they carried unique molecular identifiers. A single record per CDR3 protein comes from TCRdb applying MiXCR to the PCR reads. The data contain about 540,000 distinct CDR3 sequences, 30% to 40% of them singletons. Specimen: blood. These receptors were collected from a girl under 18 with multiple sclerosis.

V and J are TRBV6-5 and TRBJ1-6, with 7 bases fitting TRBD1. The CDR3 length is 17 residues. Losses at the gene ends were 2 bases for V and 0 bases for J; bases not matched to a gene: 4. Per germline, CDR1 MNHEY and CDR2 SVGAGI. CDR3 sequence reads: CASSYGDSSSYNSPLHF. The CDR3 nucleotides read TGTGCCAGCAGTTACGGGGACAGCAGCTCCTATAATTCACCCCTCCACTTT.

This clonotype appeared a few times. The chain links TRBV3-1 to TRBJ1-1; D ambiguous. V gave up 1 base and J gave up 7 bases, with 7 bases separating them. CDR3 length: 12 residues. Germline V gene lookup returns CDR1 LGHDT and CDR2 YNNKEL (reference sequence). The CDR3 is CASSQGRGEAFF. As DNA, the CDR3 is TGTGCCAGCAGCCAAGGTCGGGGTGAAGCTTTCTTT.

The rearrangement uses TRBV24-1 and TRBJ2-5; maybe TRBD1 (6 bases). V lost 4 bases and J 5 bases, leaving 13 bases between the germline ends. Germline V gene data show CDR1 as KGHDR and CDR2 as SFDVKD. The CDR3 loop spans 14 amino acids. The DNA for the CDR3 is TGTGCCACCAGTGACTCGGACAGAAGGGAGACCCAGTACTTC. Translation: CATSDSDRRETQYF.

The V and J genes are TRBV4-2 and TRBJ2-3, with D possibly TRBD2 on 7 matching bases. V lost 0 bases, J lost 6 bases, and 16 bases lay in between. Per germline, CDR1 LGHNA and CDR2 YNFKEQ. The CDR3 totals 16 residues. In DNA, the CDR3 is TGTGCCAGCAGCCAAGATAAAGGAGGGGGGGCGGATACGCAGTATTTT. This codes for CASSQDKGGGADTQYF.

The chain links TRBV5-1 to TRBJ1-2; 7 bases match TRBD1. In germline, CDR1 is SGHRS, CDR2 YFSETQ. The V segment lost 2 bases and the J segment 6 bases; nucleotides outside the gene matches: 4. The CDR3 length is 13 residues. The CDR3 spells CASSLGGANGYTF. CDR3 nucleotide sequence: TGCGCCAGCAGCTTAGGGGGCGCAAATGGCTACACCTTC.

In this sample, this clonotype turned up a few times. This sequence joins TRBV11-2 and TRBJ1-1; 8 bases line up with TRBD1. CDR3 length: 14 amino acids. CDR1 SGHAT and CDR2 FQNNGV come from the germline V gene. With 2 bases clipped from V and 1 base from J, the junction kept 0 bases outside the gene matches. CDR3 sequence (DNA): TGTGCCAGCAGCTTACAGGGGGCGAACACTGAAGCTTTCTTT. Translating it yields CASSLQGANTEAFF.

V gene TRBV19 combines with J gene TRBJ1-1, with 7 bases aligning to TRBD1. Per the germline V gene, CDR1 is LNHDA and CDR2 is SQIVND (reference sequence). With 7 bases clipped from V and 7 bases from J, the junction kept 15 bases outside the gene matches. This CDR3 is 15 amino acids long. This CDR3 is CASTRETGTNGEAFF. The CDR3 DNA reads TGTGCCAGTACCCGGGAGACAGGGACCAACGGTGAAGCTTTCTTT. The full variable domain, completed using reference TRBV19 and TRBJ1-1, is DGGITQSPKYLFRKEGQNVTLSCEQNLNHDAMYWYRQDPGQGLRLIYYSQIVNDFQKGDIAEGYSVSREKKESFPLTVTSAQKNPTAFYLCASTRETGTNGEAFFGQGTRLTVV.

This clonotype was seen a few times. The J gene is TRBJ2-3, the V gene TRBV29-1; no firm D call. V was trimmed by 5 bases and J by 3 bases, leaving 3 bases between them. CDR3 length: 10 residues. Germline CDR1 and CDR2: SQVTM and ANQGSEA. The CDR3 is CSVRTDTQYF. The CDR3 DNA sequence: TGCAGCGTTAGGACAGATACGCAGTATTTT.

This clonotype came up a few times. This chain connects TRBV29-1 to TRBJ2-1, with D maybe TRBD1 (5 bases). This CDR3 has 12 residues. Germline V lookup: CDR1 SQVTM, CDR2 ANQGSEA. V was clipped by 6 bases and J by 6 bases, with 12 bases between them. The CDR3 bases are TGCAGCGTGGGGCCAGACCGCAATGAGCAGTTCTTC. This gives the protein CSVGPDRNEQFF.

The gene calls are TRBV5-1 and TRBJ2-3; 10 nucleotides agree with TRBD2. This CDR3 comprises 15 residues. Germline trimming cut 4 bases from V and 5 bases from J; bases unmatched to any gene: 7. From germline, CDR1 is SGHRS and CDR2 YFSETQ. The chain's CDR3 is CASSVSGGSRDTQYF. Written as DNA, the CDR3 is TGCGCCAGCAGCGTTAGCGGGGGGTCGCGAGATACGCAGTATTTT.

About this clonotype: Germline is not matched at one junction end, which may reflect a read error. The chain employs TRBV10-3 and TRBJ1-4; D gene unclear. There are 15 residues in the CDR3. Germline assignment: CDR1 ENHRY and CDR2 SYGVKD. The CDR3 here is CAISASPGTNEKRFF. In DNA, the CDR3 is TGTGCCATCAGTGCATCCCCAGGAACTAATGAAAAACGGTTTTTT.

V gene TRBV12-3 or TRBV12-4 combines with J gene TRBJ2-3; D unresolved. This CDR3 has 13 residues. The V end was cut by 3 bases, the J end by 4 bases, with 8 bases between. The chain's CDR3 is CASSLLRADTQYF. CDR3 nucleotide sequence: TGTGCCAGCAGTTTGTTGCGCGCAGATACGCAGTATTTT.